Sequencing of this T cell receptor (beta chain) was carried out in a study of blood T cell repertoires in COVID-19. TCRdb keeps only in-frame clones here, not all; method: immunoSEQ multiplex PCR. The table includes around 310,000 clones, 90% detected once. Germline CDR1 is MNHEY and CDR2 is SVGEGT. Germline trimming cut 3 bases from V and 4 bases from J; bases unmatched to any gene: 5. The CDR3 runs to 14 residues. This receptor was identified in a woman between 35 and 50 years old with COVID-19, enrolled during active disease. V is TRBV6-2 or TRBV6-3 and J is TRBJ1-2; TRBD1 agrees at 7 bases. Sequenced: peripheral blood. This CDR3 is CASSYTTGSYGYTF. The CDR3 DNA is TGTGCCAGCAGTTATACGACAGGGTCCTATGGCTACACCTTC.